These 7 T cell receptor beta chains were all obtained from the same sample, sequenced in a study of OX40 agonist ivuxolimab in advanced cancers. Library preparation employed the immunoSEQ multiplex PCR assay. The clones in this table, taken by TCRdb from immuneACCESS, are in-frame only. Not every clone is retained; where verified, under half of the shortfall comes from an unresolved V gene, and the cause of the rest is unknown. The sample contains 65,000 to 85,000 clones, about 93% of them found a single time. Approximately 8% of the sample belongs to the ten largest clones. Sample: CD4+ or CD8+ T cells sorted from blood, taken in a trial of the OX40 agonist ivuxolimab. The receptors shown here come from an adult with an advanced solid tumor such as melanoma, head and neck, liver or kidney cancer.

V is TRBV6-5 and J is TRBJ2-1, with D possibly matching TRBD1 (6 bases). With 8 bases removed from V and 0 bases from J, the gap between germline ends came to 14 bases. This CDR3 is built from 15 residues. Germline V gene sequence: CDR1 MNHEY, CDR2 SVGAGI. In DNA form, the CDR3 reads TGTGCCAGCGGGGGCGGACTCAGCTCCTACAATGAGCAGTTCTTC. This translates into CASGGGLSSYNEQFF.

CDR3 loop: CASSAGGSSYEQYF. CDR3 DNA sequence: TGTGCCAGTAGTGCCGGCGGGTCCTCCTACGAGCAGTACTTC. This rearrangement joins TRBV19 to TRBJ2-7; a weak D match, TRBD2 (5 bases). Germline lookup yields CDR1 LNHDA and CDR2 SQIVND (reference sequence). V gave up 5 bases and J gave up 0 bases, with 11 bases separating them. The CDR3 contains 14 residues.

The chain links TRBV9 to TRBJ2-1; 12 bases align to TRBD2. The CDR3 loop spans 19 amino acids. From germline, CDR1 is SGDLS and CDR2 YYNGEE. J was trimmed by 3 bases and V by 2 bases; bases with no gene match: 12. The CDR3 sequence is CASSVPTSGGLRNYNEQFF. CDR3 coding DNA: TGTGCCAGCAGCGTTCCGACTAGCGGGGGCCTGCGTAACTACAATGAGCAGTTCTTC.

This clone was seen only once. The rearrangement links TRBV15 to TRBJ1-5, with 7 bases lining up with TRBD1. The CDR3 runs to 15 residues. With V trimmed by 3 bases and J by 3 bases, 5 bases remained unmatched. CDR1 and CDR2 from the germline V gene are LNHNV and YYDKDF (reference sequence). DNA for the CDR3: TGTGCCACCAGCAGGATAAAGGGGGCCAATCAGCCCCAGCATTTT. This translates into CATSRIKGANQPQHF.

This chain uses TRBV5-1 with TRBJ2-5; D might be TRBD1 or TRBD2, each matching 6 bases. The CDR3 has 14 amino acids. Trimming pared 0 bases from V and 5 bases from J, leaving 11 bases between. CDR1 SGHRS and CDR2 YFSETQ come from the germline V gene. CDR3 bases: TGCGCCAGCAGCTTGGGAGGGGGGCTGGAGACCCAGTACTTC. It codes for CASSLGGGLETQYF.

The chain links TRBV5-4 to TRBJ1-1; 7 bases are shared with TRBD1. Germline V gene sequence: CDR1 SGHNT, CDR2 YYREEE (reference sequence). The CDR3 consists of 14 residues. Germline trimming cut 4 bases from V and 1 base from J; bases unmatched to any gene: 4. Here the CDR3 reads CASSAGTENTEAFF. The CDR3 bases are TGTGCCAGCAGCGCGGGGACAGAGAACACTGAAGCTTTCTTT.

The chain carries TRBV5-1 and TRBJ2-7; 7 bases align to TRBD2. J lost 0 bases, V lost 7 bases, and 7 bases had no gene match. The CDR3 totals 14 residues. CDR1 is SGHRS, CDR2 YFSETQ, per germline. The CDR3 coding sequence is TGCGCCAGCTCCGAAGCGGGGACCTCCTACGAGCAGTACTTC. Translated, it gives CASSEAGTSYEQYF.